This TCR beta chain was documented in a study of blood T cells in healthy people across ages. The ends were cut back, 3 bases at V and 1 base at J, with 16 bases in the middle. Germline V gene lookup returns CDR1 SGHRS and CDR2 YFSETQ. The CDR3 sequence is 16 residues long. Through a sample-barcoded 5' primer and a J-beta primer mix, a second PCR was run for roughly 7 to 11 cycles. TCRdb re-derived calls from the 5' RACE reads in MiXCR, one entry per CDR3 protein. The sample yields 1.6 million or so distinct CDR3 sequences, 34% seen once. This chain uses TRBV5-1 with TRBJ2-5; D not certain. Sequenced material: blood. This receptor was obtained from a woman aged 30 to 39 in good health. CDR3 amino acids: CASSSQNSFVQETQYF. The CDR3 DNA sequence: TGCGCCAGCAGCTCGCAAAACTCGTTCGTCCAAGAGACCCAGTACTTC.